The 17 T cell receptor beta chains given below trace back to one sample, sequenced in a study of T cell changes during pregnancy in multiple sclerosis (dated by TCRdb to about 2019). Receptors were amplified or captured by the immunoSEQ multiplex PCR assay. Sourced from immuneACCESS, this table was stored by TCRdb with only in-frame sequences that have V and J called. A share of the clones is absent; for the studies checked, an unresolved V gene accounts for under half, and the remainder has no known explanation. A total of under 130,000 clones appear in this sample, just over 90% of them only once. The ten biggest clones cover about 3% of the sample. Sequences were derived from peripheral blood, sampled after pregnancy. Receptors originate from a female donor with multiple sclerosis, enrolled in a pregnancy study.

This clone was seen only once. This rearrangement joins TRBV13 to TRBJ2-5, with D perhaps matching TRBD1 (6 bases). Germline V gene data show CDR1 as PRHDT and CDR2 as FYEKMQ (reference sequence). V dropped 1 base and J dropped 1 base, with 13 bases sitting between them. CDR3 length equals 16 residues. CDR3 coding DNA: TGTGCCAGCAGCTTAGTTCAGGGGACCCGCCAAGAGACCCAGTACTTC. Encoded protein: CASSLVQGTRQETQYF.

The chain employs TRBV2 and TRBJ1-5, with 10 nucleotides matching TRBD1. V shed 6 bases and J 1 base; nucleotides not matched to a gene: 3. The CDR3 loop spans 15 amino acids. Germline values: CDR1 SNHLY, CDR2 FYNNEI. The CDR3 DNA sequence: TGTGCCAGCAGCCGGGACAGGGGAAGCAATCAGCCCCAGCATTTT. As protein: CASSRDRGSNQPQHF.

The chain joins TRBV11-2 to TRBJ2-3; possible D gene TRBD2, 5 bases. Between the trimmed V and J ends, which lost 2 bases and 0 bases, there was a span of 9 bases. CDR3 size: 15 residues. Germline CDR1 SGHAT, CDR2 FQNNGV. The CDR3 loop reads CASSLTRGSTDTQYF. CDR3 sequence (DNA): TGTGCCAGCAGCTTAACCCGGGGTAGCACAGATACGCAGTATTTT.

V usage is TRBV4-1 and J usage is TRBJ1-4; TRBD1 is a possible D gene (5 bases). The CDR3 has 16 residues. Germline-derived CDR1 and CDR2 are MGHRA and YSYEKL. The V and J ends lost 0 bases and 2 bases respectively, with 10 bases between them. The CDR3 DNA reads as TGCGCCAGCAGCCAAGATCCGGGGGAGACTAATGAAAAACTGTTTTTT. This encodes CASSQDPGETNEKLFF.

The rearrangement links TRBV4-1 to TRBJ1-1; 7 bases are shared with TRBD1. The CDR3 totals 13 residues. The V segment lost 0 bases and the J segment 13 bases; nucleotides outside the gene matches: 8. Germline V gene data show CDR1 as MGHRA and CDR2 as YSYEKL. CDR3 sequence: CASSQDDGTDGFF. Here the CDR3 DNA reads TGCGCCAGCAGCCAAGACGATGGGACAGATGGTTTCTTT.

The gene calls are TRBV5-1 and TRBJ2-1; D remains ambiguous. The V end lost 1 base, the J end lost 4 bases, and 6 bases lay between the germline ends. The CDR3 spans 13 residues. Germline assignment: CDR1 SGHRS and CDR2 YFSETQ. For the CDR3, the DNA is TGCGCCAGCAGCTTGACTACTTACAATGAGCAGTTCTTC. Amino acid sequence: CASSLTTYNEQFF.

The chain combines TRBV11-2 with TRBJ2-5, with 12 bases identical to TRBD2. The CDR3 covers 15 residues. With 2 bases clipped from V and 14 bases from J, the junction kept 12 bases outside the gene matches. Germline V gene data show CDR1 as SGHAT and CDR2 as FQNNGV. CDR3 coding DNA: TGTGCCAGCAGCTTACGGGCTAGCGGGGGGGCCGAAATATACTTC. Amino acids: CASSLRASGGAEIYF.

Worth noting for this clone: One end of the junction fails to match germline, which may point to a read error. The chain combines TRBV15 with TRBJ1-6; 10 nucleotides line up with TRBD1. From germline, CDR1 is LNHNV and CDR2 YYDKDF (reference sequence). This CDR3 is 18 amino acids long. CDR3 sequence: CATSGDRGRGSYNSPLHF. The CDR3 DNA follows: TGTGCCACCAGCGGAGACAGGGGGCGAGGCTCCTATAATTCACCCCTCCACTTT.

The chain carries TRBV15 and TRBJ2-4, with a tentative D call TRBD1 (6 bases). Germline CDR1 LNHNV, CDR2 YYDKDF (reference sequence). With 0 bases removed from V and 4 bases from J, the gap between germline ends came to 16 bases. There are 17 residues in the CDR3. DNA of the CDR3: TGTGCCACCAGCAGAGATCGGGGAAGAGGGGGAAAAAACATTCAGTACTTC. This sequence encodes CATSRDRGRGGKNIQYF.

The chain is built from TRBV7-9 and TRBJ2-7; the D gene is possibly TRBD2 (5 bases). Germline CDR1 SEHNR, CDR2 FQNEAQ (reference sequence). The CDR3 consists of 14 residues. V was trimmed by 5 bases and J by 9 bases, leaving 20 bases between them. The CDR3 here is CASSQNSAADRQYF. The CDR3 DNA follows: TGTGCCAGCAGCCAAAACTCAGCGGCTGACCGGCAGTACTTC. The entire variable domain, with the rest obtained from reference TRBV7-9 and TRBJ2-7, is as follows: DTGVSQNPRHKITKRGQNVTFRCDPISEHNRLYWYRQTLGQGPEFLTYFQNEAQLEKSRLLSDRFSAERPKGSFSTLEIQRTEQGDSAMYLCASSQNSAADRQYFGPGTRLTVT.

V and J are TRBV5-6 and TRBJ1-2; 7 bases line up with TRBD1. The length of the CDR3 is 14 residues. The junction had 6 bases not matched to a gene; V was cut back by 3 bases and J by 4 bases. Per germline, CDR1 SGHDT and CDR2 YYEEEE. The CDR3 region is CASSSGQPIYGYTF. The DNA of the CDR3 is TGTGCCAGCAGCTCGGGACAGCCTATCTATGGCTACACCTTC. The complete variable domain, with remaining parts taken from reference TRBV5-6 and TRBJ1-2, reads DAGVTQSPTHLIKTRGQQVTLRCSPKSGHDTVSWYQQALGQGPQFIFQYYEEEERQRGNFPDRFSGHQFPNYSSELNVNALLLGDSALYLCASSSGQPIYGYTFGSGTRLTVV.

CDR3 coding DNA: TGTGCCAGCAGCTTCTGGACAGGGCCACTGGGATACTTC. It encodes CASSFWTGPLGYF. V is TRBV5-6 and J is TRBJ2-7, with TRBD1 matching 8 bases. Germline CDR1 and CDR2: SGHDT and YYEEEE. V lost 2 bases to trimming and J lost 13 bases; unmatched junction nucleotides: 11. The CDR3 extends over 13 amino acids.

The chain combines TRBV12-5 with TRBJ2-7; 10 bases map to TRBD2. Germline V gene sequence: CDR1 LGHNT, CDR2 FRNRAP. With 5 bases clipped from V and 5 bases from J, the junction kept 12 bases outside the gene matches. The CDR3 contains 16 residues. The CDR3 region has the DNA TGTGCTAGTGGTCTAGGTTCTAGCGGGGGTTTGGACGAGCAGTACTTC. Residues: CASGLGSSGGLDEQYF.

The V gene is TRBV2, the J gene TRBJ1-5, with 10 bases identical to TRBD1. The CDR3 covers 16 residues. Germline lookup yields CDR1 SNHLY and CDR2 FYNNEI. The V and J ends lost 8 bases and 3 bases, in that order; junction bases with no gene match: 10. CDR3 loop: CASGGRTGGNNQPQHF. In DNA, the CDR3 is TGTGCCAGCGGGGGGAGGACAGGGGGGAACAATCAGCCCCAGCATTTT.

DNA of the CDR3: TGTGCCAGATCTTACCGGGACAGGGGCACCACCTACGAGCAGTACTTC. Encoded protein: CARSYRDRGTTYEQYF. The rearrangement joins TRBV2 to TRBJ2-7; 10 bases align to TRBD1. J gave up 2 bases and V 9 bases, and 13 bases lay outside the gene matches. This CDR3 spans 16 amino acids. Germline values: CDR1 SNHLY, CDR2 FYNNEI.

The chain recombines TRBV14 with TRBJ1-6; D uncertain. Trimming stripped 4 bases from V and 10 bases from J, with 17 bases between. The CDR3 covers 15 residues. From germline, CDR1 is SGHDN and CDR2 FVKESK. CDR3 in amino acids: CASSPRAAGGSPLHF. For the CDR3, the DNA is TGTGCCAGCAGCCCTCGAGCGGCAGGAGGATCACCCCTCCACTTT.

A single count supports this clone. V gene TRBV9 combines with J gene TRBJ2-2; D perhaps matches TRBD2 (5 bases). Germline assignment: CDR1 SGDLS and CDR2 YYNGEE. V was shortened by 6 bases and J by 5 bases, with 11 bases between the two germline ends. The CDR3 contains 13 residues. The CDR3 is CASTSSGTGELFF. As DNA, the CDR3 is TGTGCCAGCACCTCATCGGGAACCGGGGAGCTGTTTTTT.